This T cell receptor (beta chain) is drawn from a study of T cell repertoires in cytomegalovirus infection. Background on the study: The authors used CMV epitopes that were HLA-C-restricted (recently identified) and HLA-B-restricted (well studied). Matching HLA type and CMV infection were both indicated by public TCR beta signatures.

For this clonotype: No antigen is known for it.

MiXCR, run by TCRdb on the reads, gives a single entry per CDR3 protein. The repertoire consists of roughly 500,000 distinct CDR3 sequences, with around 30% occurring once and the leading ten covering roughly 16%. Findings and limits, study-wide: HLA-C-restricted CMV clonotypes gave the most frequent clonotype in two of eight donors.

V was clipped by 5 bases and J by 3 bases, with 17 bases between them. This CDR3 has 15 amino acids. The germline CDR1 and CDR2 sequences are SGHVT and SQSDAQ. The receptor comes from a human donor in good health (CMV status not recorded). Some clones in this sample may be carry-over from other donors' samples. Sequencing was performed on cultured PBMCs, taken from culture after CMV antigen stimulation. The rearrangement joins TRBV7-4 to TRBJ2-7, with D possibly called TRBD1 or TRBD2 (5 bases each). The CDR3 spells CASSPEGSRVYEQYF. As DNA, the CDR3 is TGTGCCAGCAGCCCCGAGGGATCCAGGGTCTACGAGCAGTACTTC. The variable domain in full, with the rest retrieved from reference TRBV7-4 and TRBJ2-7, is GAGVSQSPRYKVAKRGRDVALRCDSISGHVTLYWYRQTLGQGSEVLTYSQSDAQRDKSGRPSGRFSAERPERSVSTLKIQRTEQGDSAVYLCASSPEGSRVYEQYFGPGTRLTVT.